This T cell receptor (beta chain) was found in a study of T cell repertoires in cytomegalovirus infection. Study results and limitations: CMV-specific TCR beta clonotypes restricted by HLA-C were the ones dominating the ex vivo response.

In its sample, this clonotype was seen many times. Its antigen is not known. J gave up 1 base and V 3 bases, and 1 base lay outside the gene matches. The CDR3 is 14 amino acids. TCRdb re-analysed the reads in MiXCR, keeping a single row per CDR3 protein. The table lists about 70,000 distinct CDR3 sequences, more than 20% of them singletons. The TCR sequence derives from a human donor in good health (CMV status not recorded). Some clones in this sample may be carry-over from other donors' samples. This chain links TRBV12-3 or TRBV12-4 with TRBJ1-1; TRBD1 agrees at 8 bases. Here the sequenced sample was CD8+ T cells from cultured PBMCs, taken from culture after CMV antigen stimulation. The CDR3 loop reads CASSLTGANTEAFF. Here the CDR3 DNA reads TGTGCCAGCAGTTTGACAGGGGCGAACACTGAAGCTTTCTTT.